Each of the 28 T cell receptor beta chains below was sequenced from the same sample in a study of tumor and adjacent non-tumor tissue in lung cancer. The template was RNA from unsorted bulk tissue. Distant lung tissue was collected more than 3 cm away from the tumor edge. The library came from three nested PCR rounds adapted from ARM-PCR protocols. TCRdb used MiXCR to reprocess the multiplex PCR reads, holding one entry per CDR3 protein. The table has approximately 77,000 distinct CDR3 sequences, around 80% seen once. Sequenced sample: distant non-tumor lung tissue. The receptors shown here come from a man aged 60-69 years with non-small cell lung cancer.

V and J are TRBV6-4 and TRBJ2-3; tentative D call: TRBD2 (5 bases). The CDR3 has 16 residues. V was shortened by 6 bases and J by 0 bases, with 16 bases between the two germline ends. CDR1 and CDR2 from the germline V gene are MRHNA and SNTAGT. Here the CDR3 DNA reads TGTGCCAGCAGGACCGAACTAGAGGCTAGCACAGATACGCAGTATTTT. Its protein product is CASRTELEASTDTQYF.

This chain connects TRBV4-2 to TRBJ1-1; TRBD1 agrees at 7 bases. The germline CDR1 and CDR2 sequences are LGHNA and YNFKEQ. This CDR3 is built from 17 residues. With V trimmed by 2 bases and J by 0 bases, 9 bases remained unmatched. The CDR3 region has the DNA TGTGCCAGCAGCCAAAGTACAGGGGTTGGGTTGAACACTGAAGCTTTCTTT. Its translation is CASSQSTGVGLNTEAFF.

As to this clonotype: A much larger clone differs by one base, so this may be a read error. This chain uses TRBV6-1 with TRBJ2-7; 8 bases are shared with TRBD2. CDR1 is MNHNS, CDR2 SASEGT, per germline. Trimming at V came to 4 bases and at J to 5 bases, leaving 13 bases not matched to a gene. The CDR3 covers 16 residues. The CDR3 sequence is CASSGRSGSNYHEQYF. The CDR3 nucleotides are TGTGCCAGCAGTGGGAGGAGCGGGAGTAACTACCACGAGCAGTACTTC.

The chain recombines TRBV20-1 with TRBJ2-2; tentatively, D is TRBD1 or TRBD2 (5 bases each). V lost 5 bases and J lost 8, with 21 bases in between. CDR3 length: 15 residues. Germline V gives CDR1 DFQATT, CDR2 SNEGSKA (reference sequence). The CDR3 region has the DNA TGCAGTGCTGGAGCAGGGACCCTTTGGAGTGGGGAGCTGTTTTTT. Amino acid sequence: CSAGAGTLWSGELFF.

This clonotype was recorded many times. This chain links TRBV13 with TRBJ1-2; D unresolved. This CDR3 has 12 residues. The ends were cut back, 4 bases at V and 6 bases at J, with 9 bases in the middle. CDR1 PRHDT and CDR2 FYEKMQ come from the germline V gene (reference sequence). CDR3 DNA: TGTGCCAGCAGCTGGCGGGGTGATGGCTACACCTTC. It yields the protein CASSWRGDGYTF.

On this clonotype: An end of the junction does not agree with germline; a read error may underlie this. The V and J genes are TRBV11-2 and TRBJ2-5, with no clear D. Germline CDR1 is SGHAT and CDR2 is FQNNGV. The CDR3 has 14 residues. This chain's CDR3 is CVSSSGEVLETHYF. The CDR3 DNA follows: TGTGTCAGCAGCTCCGGAGAGGTTCTGGAGACCCATTACTTC.

Note on this clonotype: A much larger clone differs from this one at a single base, so this may be a read error. The gene calls are TRBV28 and TRBJ2-7; D is possibly TRBD1 or TRBD2 (5 bases each). Germline V CDR1 and CDR2: MDHEN, SYDVKM. CDR3 length equals 15 residues. Between the trimmed V and J ends, which lost 5 bases and 0 bases, there was a span of 14 bases. The CDR3 spells CASSPWQGRSYEQYF. Written as DNA, the CDR3 is TGTGCCAGCAGTCCCTGGCAGGGACGCTCCTACGAGCAGTACTTC.

Notes on this clonotype: One end of the junction fails to match germline, which may point to a read error. The chain uses TRBV11-2 and TRBJ2-3; D may be TRBD2 (5 bases). Germline V gene lookup returns CDR1 SGHAT and CDR2 FQNNGV. This CDR3 region has 15 residues. CDR3 bases: TGTGCCAGCAGCCTTTTCCTAGCTGTGGCAGATACACAGTATTTT. Translation gives CASSLFLAVADTQYF.

With respect to this clonotype: A much larger clone lies one base from this, so it may be a read error. V gene TRBV7-9 combines with J gene TRBJ2-4; tentatively, D is TRBD1 (5 bases). The CDR3 has 15 amino acids. The V and J ends lost 3 bases and 0 bases respectively, with 9 bases between them. In germline, CDR1 is SEHNR, CDR2 FQNEAQ (reference sequence). CDR3 sequence reads: CASSFRDVAKNIQYF. The CDR3 region has the DNA TGTGCCAGCAGCTTCAGGGATGTAGCCAAAAACATTCAGTACTTC.

A note on this clonotype: A junction end diverges from the germline sequence, so it may reflect a read error. The chain joins TRBV11-2 to TRBJ2-5, with D possibly matching TRBD1 (5 bases). The germline V gene encodes CDR1 SGHAT and CDR2 FQNNGV. This CDR3 has 14 residues. Written as DNA, the CDR3 is TGTGCCACCAGCTCTGGACATATCCAGGAGACCCAGTACTTC. It translates to CATSSGHIQETQYF.

The gene calls are TRBV4-2 and TRBJ2-7; D tentatively reads TRBD1 or TRBD2 (6 bases each). V was trimmed by 0 bases and J by 1 base, leaving 13 bases between them. This CDR3 has 16 amino acids. CDR1 is LGHNA and CDR2 is YNFKEQ in the germline V gene. CDR3 sequence reads: CASSQDMRGASYEQYF. CDR3 sequence (DNA): TGTGCCAGCAGCCAAGATATGAGGGGGGCTTCCTACGAGCAGTACTTC.

To note about this clonotype: The junction does not match germline at one end; this may be a read error. The chain couples TRBV11-2 to TRBJ2-6; 11 nucleotides align to TRBD2. The CDR3 contains 18 residues. Per the germline V gene, CDR1 is SGHAT and CDR2 is FQNNGV. The CDR3 is CGSSPTSGGANGANVLTF. The CDR3 nucleotides are TGTGGCAGCAGTCCAACTAGCGGGGGAGCCAATGGGGCCAACGTCCTTACTTTC.

This clonotype was seen only once. This chain connects TRBV11-2 to TRBJ1-2; D is perhaps TRBD1 (5 bases). The germline gives CDR1 SGHAT, CDR2 FQNNGV. This CDR3 region has 16 residues. The V end was cut by 1 base, the J end by 4 bases, with 16 bases between. In DNA, the CDR3 is TGTGCCAGCAGCTTAGGCCCCTCCGGGGCAGCCTATGGCTACACCTTC. This encodes CASSLGPSGAAYGYTF.

V and J are TRBV7-9 and TRBJ2-5, with a possible D match to TRBD2 (5 bases). V was trimmed by 6 bases and J by 4 bases, leaving 12 bases between them. Germline V gene data show CDR1 as SEHNR and CDR2 as FQNEAQ (reference sequence). The CDR3 loop spans 13 amino acids. In DNA form, the CDR3 reads TGTGCCAGCAGACGGGGAAGTCCAGAGACCCAGTACTTC. Amino acid sequence: CASRRGSPETQYF.

Comments on this clonotype: The conserved phenylalanine or tryptophan is not found at the CDR3 terminus, so this likely reflects a read error. The DNA for the CDR3 is TGCGCCAGCAGCCAATCAGGGACAGGGGCCTACGAGCAGTACTTA. Its translation is CASSQSGTGAYEQYL. V usage is TRBV4-1 and J usage is TRBJ2-7; 10 nucleotides agree with TRBD1. V lost 2 bases and J lost 2; bases outside the gene matches: 3. The CDR3 is 15 amino acids. Per germline, CDR1 MGHRA and CDR2 YSYEKL.

A note on this clonotype: A much larger clonotype is one base distant, so this may be a read error. The chain combines TRBV14 with TRBJ2-7, with D tentatively TRBD1 (6 bases). The CDR3 runs 14 residues. The V gene's germline CDR1 is SGHDN and CDR2 FVKESK. V was shortened by 3 bases and J by 6 bases, with 15 bases between the two germline ends. CDR3 sequence: CASSQGHMICEQYF. For the CDR3, the DNA is TGTGCCAGCAGCCAGGGACATATGATTTGCGAGCAGTACTTC. The full variable domain, completed using reference TRBV14 and TRBJ2-7, is EAGVTQFPSHSVIEKGQTVTLRCDPISGHDNLYWYRRVMGKEIKFLLHFVKESKQDESGMPNNRFLAERTGGTYSTLKVQPAELEDSGVYFCASSQGHMICEQYFGPGTRLTVT.

Comment on this clonotype: Compared with germline, one end of the junction differs, possibly owing to a read error. This chain joins TRBV20-1 and TRBJ2-7, with D possibly TRBD1 on 6 matching bases. The CDR3 covers 15 residues. Per germline, CDR1 DFQATT and CDR2 SNEGSKA (reference sequence). The CDR3 bases are TGCAGTGTTGGAGATTTCGACAGGTCCTCCTACGTGCAGTACTTC. Protein: CSVGDFDRSSYVQYF.

The V call is TRBV20-1, the J call TRBJ2-1, with TRBD2 matching over 8 bases. The CDR3 runs 16 residues. The germline gives CDR1 DFQATT, CDR2 SNEGSKA (reference sequence). Trimming took 8 bases from V and 4 from J; bases not matched to a gene: 16. The CDR3 DNA reads TGCAGTACTACAGATTTTGAGACTAGCGCTTACAATGAGCAGTTCTTC. This codes for CSTTDFETSAYNEQFF.

Points on this clonotype: Sequence at one end of the junction differs from germline and may be a read error. The V call is TRBV6-1, the J call TRBJ2-7, with a possible D match to TRBD1 (5 bases). Per the germline V gene, CDR1 is MNHNS and CDR2 is SASEGT. This CDR3 region has 12 residues. CDR3 DNA: TGTACCAGCAGAGACAGTCCGATGGAGCAGTACTTC. Translated: CTSRDSPMEQYF.

Comments on this clonotype: Sequence at one end of the junction differs from germline and may be a read error. The genes are TRBV12-3 or TRBV12-4 and TRBJ2-6, with a tentative D call TRBD2 (5 bases). The CDR3 spans 15 residues. CDR3 sequence: CASEPPGTGANVLTF. The CDR3 nucleotides are TGTGCCAGCGAGCCCCCGGGAACTGGTGCCAACGTCCTGACTTTC.

Of note for this clonotype: It may be a read error: a sequence one base away is much more abundant. The chain couples TRBV6-1 to TRBJ2-2; no firm D call. This CDR3 contains 14 residues. CDR1 and CDR2 from the germline V gene are MNHNS and SASEGT. The CDR3 DNA follows: TGTGCCAGAAGTGAAGTTCAGCCCACCGGGGAGCTGTTTTTT. Translating gives CARSEVQPTGELFF.

The chain uses TRBV20-1 and TRBJ2-7; D not certain. This CDR3 is built from 15 residues. Germline V gene sequence: CDR1 DFQATT, CDR2 SNEGSKA (reference sequence). The CDR3: CSGILTVGRNYEQYF. CDR3 DNA sequence: TGCAGCGGTATTCTTACAGTCGGGCGAAACTACGAGCAGTACTTC.

The CDR3 DNA follows: TGCAGTACTGGCGGGTATTCGAACACAGATACGCAGTATTTT. This sequence encodes CSTGGYSNTDTQYF. The chain has TRBV20-1 and TRBJ2-3; possible D gene TRBD2, 5 bases. V lost 8 bases to trimming and J lost 2 bases, with 17 bases between them. CDR3 length equals 14 residues. The germline V gene has CDR1 DFQATT and CDR2 SNEGSKA (reference sequence).

About this clonotype itself: A much larger clone is a single base away; this may be a read error. The rearrangement joins TRBV5-1 to TRBJ2-1, with D uncertain. This CDR3 contains 12 residues. From germline, CDR1 is SGHRS and CDR2 YFSETQ. CDR3 DNA sequence: TGCGCCAGCAGTTTGTCCTACAATGAGCAGCTCTTC. It yields the protein CASSLSYNEQLF.

Worth noting for this clonotype: A much larger clone is a single base away; this may be a read error. The chain uses TRBV28 and TRBJ1-1, with D unclear. The germline V gene has CDR1 MDHEN and CDR2 SYDVKM. Trimming cost V 4 bases and J 6 bases, with 3 bases left between them. The CDR3 runs 10 residues. DNA for the CDR3: TGTGCCAGCAGTTACTCTGAAGCTTTCTTT. Translating gives CASSYSEAFF.

The genes are TRBV5-4 and TRBJ2-2; the D gene is possibly TRBD2 (5 bases). V shed 0 bases and J shed 0 bases, with 15 bases lying between them. CDR1 is SGHNT, CDR2 YYREEE, per germline (reference sequence). This CDR3 region has 18 residues. CDR3 sequence (DNA): TGTGCCAGCAGCTTGGATGATCAGCGGCCAACGAACACCGGGGAGCTGTTTTTT. It encodes CASSLDDQRPTNTGELFF.

V is TRBV12-3 or TRBV12-4 and J is TRBJ2-5, with D maybe TRBD1 (6 bases). The CDR3 runs to 14 residues. Deletions cut 8 bases from V and 5 bases from J, with 18 bases between. In DNA form, the CDR3 reads TGTGCCAGCGACCAAGAGGGGGATAGTGAGACCCAGTACTTC. This translates into CASDQEGDSETQYF.

As to this clonotype: In this CDR3 the conserved last residue, phenylalanine or tryptophan, is missing, so a read error is likely. V and J are TRBV20-1 and TRBJ1-5; 8 bases agree with TRBD1. The CDR3 runs to 13 residues. Per the germline V gene, CDR1 is DFQATT and CDR2 is SNEGSKA (reference sequence). CDR3 DNA sequence: TGCAGTGATAGAGCACAGGGGGACCAGCCCCAGCATTCT. Its protein product is CSDRAQGDQPQHS.